The clone carrying this T cell receptor (beta chain) was counted a few times. Other DNA sequences in this sample translate to the same CDR3. The data belong to a study of blood T cell repertoires in COVID-19. V lost 4 bases and J lost 2, with 16 bases in between. The V gene's germline CDR1 is SGHNT and CDR2 YYREEE (reference sequence). This CDR3 has 15 amino acids. Repertoires were generated with immunoSEQ multiplex PCR, while TCRdb's copy carries only in-frame clones and drops some. The sample consists of 17,000 or so clones, 80% to 90% of them appearing once. The TCR originated in a human donor in a cohort sampled during active COVID-19. The rearrangement joins TRBV5-4 to TRBJ2-7; a possible D gene is TRBD2 (6 bases). Sequenced: peripheral blood. The CDR3 sequence: CASSPTGTLPYEQYF. The CDR3 DNA sequence: TGTGCCAGCAGCCCGACCGGGACTCTCCCCTACGAGCAGTACTTC.